Below are 10 T cell receptor beta chains sequenced from a single sample in a study of shared clonotypes between healthy human individuals. Produced via immunoSEQ multiplex PCR; TCRdb's table is partial and in-frame only. Counted here are fewer than 400,000 clones, around 74% occurring once; the ten biggest clones make up 10%. Sequencing was carried out using memory CD4+ T cells sorted from blood. Subset meaning: CD45RA-negative fraction. These receptors all stem from a man aged 25 to 45 in good health.

For this clone: This specimen includes other DNA sequences encoding the same CDR3. V is TRBV5-5 and J is TRBJ2-5; TRBD2 might be the D (6 bases). There are 13 residues in the CDR3. Per germline, CDR1 SGHKS and CDR2 YYEKEE (reference sequence). Trimming took 2 bases from V and 2 from J, leaving 7 bases between them. CDR3 bases: TGTGCCAGCAGCTTACGGGGGCAAGAGACCCAGTACTTC. Its protein is CASSLRGQETQYF.

This clone was counted only a few times. The V call is TRBV10-1, the J call TRBJ2-3; D not certain. The CDR3 has 14 amino acids. Germline CDR1 reads WNHNN; CDR2 reads SYGVQD (reference sequence). V dropped 8 bases and J dropped 1 base, with 13 bases sitting between them. CDR3 sequence (DNA): TGCGCCAGCGGGGAAAATAGGGGCACAGATACGCAGTATTTT. Residues: CASGENRGTDTQYF.

This chain joins TRBV19 and TRBJ2-2; no clear D gene. This CDR3 comprises 13 residues. The germline V gene has CDR1 LNHDA and CDR2 SQIVND (reference sequence). The V end lost 4 bases, the J end lost 4 bases, and 7 bases lay between the germline ends. In DNA form, the CDR3 reads TGTGCCAGTAGTAACGTCGCCACCGGGGAGCTGTTTTTT. Translation: CASSNVATGELFF. Complete variable domain (other parts from reference TRBV19 and TRBJ2-2): DGGITQSPKYLFRKEGQNVTLSCEQNLNHDAMYWYRQDPGQGLRLIYYSQIVNDFQKGDIAEGYSVSREKKESFPLTVTSAQKNPTAFYLCASSNVATGELFFGEGSRLTVL.

This clone has a handful of counts. The V call is TRBV7-9, the J call TRBJ1-1; the match to TRBD1 covers 8 bases. CDR1 and CDR2 (germline): SEHNR, FQNEAQ (reference sequence). The CDR3 contains 16 residues. V lost 2 bases, J lost 6 bases, and 11 bases stayed unmatched. The DNA of the CDR3 is TGTGCCAGCAGCTTAACTCTGCAGGGGGCGCGTCCTGAAGCTTTCTTT. Translating gives CASSLTLQGARPEAFF.

The rearrangement links TRBV7-9 to TRBJ2-1; no clear D. The CDR3 has 12 residues. The germline V gene encodes CDR1 SEHNR and CDR2 FQNEAQ (reference sequence). V was clipped by 5 bases and J by 15 bases, with 17 bases between them. The CDR3 coding sequence is TGTGCCAGCAGCACCCTTGTCCCGAGGCCGTTCTTC. Amino acids: CASSTLVPRPFF.

The V gene is TRBV5-6, the J gene TRBJ1-3; 7 bases are a match to TRBD1. The junction had 6 bases not matched to a gene; V was cut back by 0 bases and J by 0 bases. This CDR3 region has 17 residues. Germline V CDR1 and CDR2: SGHDT, YYEEEE. CDR3 nucleotide sequence: TGTGCCAGCAGCTTGGCCGGAGGGGGCGCCTCTGGAAACACCATATATTTT. Translated: CASSLAGGGASGNTIYF.

The gene calls are TRBV25-1 and TRBJ2-7; tentatively, D is TRBD2 (5 bases). Germline lookup yields CDR1 MGHDK and CDR2 SYGVNS. The CDR3 runs to 14 residues. V dropped 6 bases and J dropped 2 bases, with 14 bases sitting between them. In nucleotides, the CDR3 is TGTGCCAGCAGCCCCGCGCTAGCCACCTACGAGCAGTACTTC. It encodes CASSPALATYEQYF.

The chain employs TRBV6-1 and TRBJ1-1; a possible D gene is TRBD1 (5 bases). V lost 3 bases, J lost 11 bases, and 13 bases lay in between. CDR1 is MNHNS, CDR2 SASEGT, per germline. This CDR3 comprises 12 residues. The CDR3 DNA reads as TGTGCCAGCAGTGATGCCGCCCGGGGGGCTTTCTTT. It encodes CASSDAARGAFF.

The J gene is TRBJ1-4, the V gene TRBV28; 7 nucleotides line up with TRBD1. Germline CDR1 is MDHEN and CDR2 is SYDVKM. V was pared by 3 bases and J by 5 bases, with 9 bases of the junction left unmatched. The CDR3 totals 16 residues. CDR3 coding DNA: TGTGCCAGCAGTTTGGTTCCCGGGACAGCGAATGAAAAACTGTTTTTT. Translated, it gives CASSLVPGTANEKLFF.

The chain joins TRBV28 to TRBJ2-1, with D perhaps matching TRBD1 or TRBD2 (6 bases each). V lost 6 bases and J 9 bases, leaving 21 bases between the germline ends. The CDR3 consists of 15 residues. Germline values: CDR1 MDHEN, CDR2 SYDVKM. The DNA for the CDR3 is TGTGCCAGCAGCCCCCCGGGCGCAAGGGGGGCTGAGCAGTTCTTC. As protein: CASSPPGARGAEQFF.